The 27 T cell receptor beta chains below come from one sample, sequenced in a study of shared clonotypes between healthy human individuals (dated by TCRdb to the early 2020s). The library relied on the immunoSEQ multiplex PCR assay. TCRdb retrieved this table from immuneACCESS and kept in-frame rearrangements only. Not all clones are present; in checked studies, unresolved V genes account for under half, and no reason is known for the remainder. The sample includes some 2.3 million clones, with 90% to 95% observed a single time. Under 0.45% of the sample comes from the top ten. Sequencing was done on a sample of naive CD4+ T cells from PBMCs. The cell subset or site label of this sample denotes: CD45RA+ positively selected. These receptors all come from a man between 18 and 35 years old in good health. Some clones in this sample may be carry-over from other donors' samples.

V gene TRBV30 combines with J gene TRBJ2-1, with 7 bases fitting TRBD2. The V segment lost 0 bases and the J segment 3 bases; nucleotides outside the gene matches: 5. This CDR3 has 15 amino acids. In germline, CDR1 is GTSNPN, CDR2 SVGIG (reference sequence). The CDR3 region is CAWSVGASGYNEQFF. DNA for the CDR3: TGTGCCTGGAGTGTGGGAGCTAGCGGCTACAATGAGCAGTTCTTC. Full variable domain (remainder filled in from reference TRBV30 and TRBJ2-1): SQTIHQWPATLVQPVGSPLSLECTVEGTSNPNLYWYRQAAGRGLQLLFYSVGIGQISSEVPQNLSASRPQDRQFILSSKKLLLSDSGFYLCAWSVGASGYNEQFFGPGTRLTVL.

This chain connects TRBV11-2 to TRBJ2-3; no definite D call. The germline V gene encodes CDR1 SGHAT and CDR2 FQNNGV. The V gene lost 4 bases and the J gene lost 2 bases, with 7 bases spanning the gap. The CDR3 covers 13 residues. This CDR3 reads CASSSGLTDTQYF. The CDR3 DNA sequence: TGTGCCAGCAGCTCCGGCCTCACAGATACGCAGTATTTT. The variable domain in full, with the rest retrieved from reference TRBV11-2 and TRBJ2-3, is EAGVAQSPRYKIIEKRQSVAFWCNPISGHATLYWYQQILGQGPKLLIQFQNNGVVDDSQLPKDRFSAERLKGVDSTLKIQPAKLEDSAVYLCASSSGLTDTQYFGPGTRLTVL.

The rearrangement joins TRBV6-5 to TRBJ1-4; tentative D call: TRBD1 (6 bases). This CDR3 spans 15 amino acids. The V and J ends lost 4 bases and 3 bases respectively, with 12 bases between them. Germline V gene lookup returns CDR1 MNHEY and CDR2 SVGAGI. In DNA form, the CDR3 reads TGTGCCAGCAGTTCCCAGGGGTTGCCTAATGAAAAACTGTTTTTT. Translating gives CASSSQGLPNEKLFF.

The chain recombines TRBV9 with TRBJ2-2; 7 nucleotides line up with TRBD1. CDR3 length equals 17 residues. Looked up from germline, CDR1 is SGDLS and CDR2 is YYNGEE. V lost 3 bases to trimming and J lost 2 bases; unmatched junction nucleotides: 10. The chain's CDR3 is CASSAPSGTVNTGELFF. CDR3 sequence (DNA): TGTGCCAGCAGCGCGCCCTCCGGGACAGTCAACACCGGGGAGCTGTTTTTT.

The chain is built from TRBV5-5 and TRBJ1-2; D is unresolved. The CDR3 is made up of 15 amino acids. Germline V gene lookup returns CDR1 SGHKS and CDR2 YYEKEE (reference sequence). V was cut by 2 bases and J by 0 bases, with 11 bases left in between. CDR3 bases: TGTGCCAGCAGCTTAGGACTCGGAGCTAACTATGGCTACACCTTC. Its translation is CASSLGLGANYGYTF.

This clone was observed a few times. The chain links TRBV25-1 to TRBJ1-5; 9 bases line up with TRBD1. The junction had 3 bases not matched to a gene; V was cut back by 2 bases and J by 4 bases. The germline gives CDR1 MGHDK, CDR2 SYGVNS. The CDR3 is made up of 15 amino acids. The CDR3 region is CASSEAGTGNQPQHF. The CDR3 nucleotides are TGTGCCAGCAGTGAAGCCGGGACAGGGAATCAGCCCCAGCATTTT.

The chain recombines TRBV27 with TRBJ2-1, with a possible D match to TRBD1 (5 bases). The CDR3 extends over 13 amino acids. The germline CDR1 and CDR2 sequences are MNHEY and SMNVEV (reference sequence). Trimming stripped 6 bases from V and 9 bases from J, with 15 bases between. This CDR3 is CASSKILGAEQFF. For the CDR3, the DNA is TGTGCCAGCAGCAAAATCCTAGGGGCTGAGCAGTTCTTC.

V gene TRBV20-1 combines with J gene TRBJ2-7, with TRBD2 matching over 8 bases. From germline, CDR1 is DFQATT and CDR2 SNEGSKA (reference sequence). The CDR3 has 11 residues. The CDR3 spells CGSSGHYEQYF. The CDR3 region has the DNA TGCGGATCTAGCGGGCACTACGAGCAGTACTTC.

The chain has TRBV7-9 and TRBJ2-1; TRBD2 might be the D (6 bases). V gave up 6 bases and J gave up 10 bases, with 13 bases separating them. This CDR3 comprises 12 residues. Germline V gives CDR1 SEHNR, CDR2 FQNEAQ (reference sequence). CDR3 sequence: CASRKTSGEQFF. CDR3 DNA: TGTGCCAGCAGGAAGACTAGTGGCGAGCAGTTCTTC.

This chain links TRBV6-1 with TRBJ2-2; unclear D gene. Germline V gene sequence: CDR1 MNHNS, CDR2 SASEGT. The CDR3 has 13 amino acids. Trimming took off 6 bases at V and 4 bases at J, with 9 bases between the two ends. The CDR3 coding sequence is TGTGCCAGCAGCCGGGCCGTCACCGGGGAGCTGTTTTTT. This sequence encodes CASSRAVTGELFF.

V is TRBV11-3 and J is TRBJ2-1; 14 bases match TRBD2. Germline CDR1 is SGHNT and CDR2 is YENEEA. Trimming cost V 5 bases and J 8 bases; bases outside gene matches: 17. CDR3 length equals 19 residues. The CDR3 bases are TGTGCCAGCAGCGCGCAGACTAGCGGGAGGGCCTTTTTTTTCCATGAGCAGTTCTTC. Its protein product is CASSAQTSGRAFFFHEQFF.

The genes are TRBV5-1 and TRBJ2-3, with a possible D match to TRBD2 (6 bases). From germline, CDR1 is SGHRS and CDR2 YFSETQ. CDR3 length: 14 residues. V was pared by 5 bases and J by 3 bases, with 13 bases between. CDR3 nucleotides: TGCGCCAGCAGGAGCCCCGGGAGAACAGATACGCAGTATTTT. Protein product: CASRSPGRTDTQYF.

This rearrangement joins TRBV28 to TRBJ2-3; TRBD2 agrees at 14 bases. With 7 bases clipped from V and 5 bases from J, the junction kept 5 bases outside the gene matches. The CDR3 loop spans 15 amino acids. Germline loops: CDR1 MDHEN, CDR2 SYDVKM. The CDR3 protein is CASTPGLAGVDTQYF. The CDR3 DNA is TGTGCCAGCACCCCGGGACTAGCGGGAGTAGATACGCAGTATTTT.

The sample holds one count of this clone. The chain recombines TRBV7-9 with TRBJ2-5; 8 bases are shared with TRBD2. The CDR3 has 17 residues. V was clipped by 0 bases and J by 1 base; unmatched bases: 7. Looked up from germline, CDR1 is SEHNR and CDR2 is FQNEAQ (reference sequence). CDR3 in amino acids: CASSLARAGDFQETQYF. CDR3 nucleotide sequence: TGTGCCAGCAGCTTAGCCCGAGCGGGAGACTTCCAAGAGACCCAGTACTTC.

This clone was picked up a small number of times. V usage is TRBV28 and J usage is TRBJ2-2, with unresolved D. The CDR3 consists of 15 residues. Trimming pared 5 bases from V and 3 bases from J, leaving 13 bases between. Germline CDR1 is MDHEN and CDR2 is SYDVKM. CDR3 amino acids: CASSPFAAYTGELFF. The CDR3 DNA reads as TGTGCCAGCAGTCCCTTCGCCGCGTACACCGGGGAGCTGTTTTTT.

The J gene is TRBJ2-5, the V gene TRBV9, with D possibly matching TRBD2 (6 bases). CDR1 is SGDLS, CDR2 YYNGEE, per germline. This CDR3 is 15 amino acids long. V dropped 4 bases and J dropped 2 bases, with 15 bases sitting between them. The CDR3 region has the DNA TGTGCCAGCAGCCCCGGCGGGATTGGGCAAGAGACCCAGTACTTC. Its protein product is CASSPGGIGQETQYF.

This chain links TRBV7-3 with TRBJ1-1, with D tentatively TRBD1 (5 bases). Germline values: CDR1 SGHTA, CDR2 FQGTGA. Trimming removed 4 bases at V and 5 bases at J, with 14 bases between. This CDR3 is built from 14 residues. CDR3 amino acids: CASSYAGAGTEAFF. As DNA, the CDR3 is TGTGCCAGCAGCTACGCCGGGGCCGGGACTGAAGCTTTCTTT.

The chain joins TRBV7-6 to TRBJ2-5; the D is unclear. Deletions cut 3 bases from V and 3 bases from J, with 23 bases between. CDR1 and CDR2 from the germline V gene are SGHVS and FNYEAQ. This CDR3 spans 18 amino acids. The CDR3 protein is CASSFLYRTSEKEETQYF. The DNA for the CDR3 is TGTGCCAGCAGCTTCCTCTATCGGACCTCCGAAAAAGAAGAGACCCAGTACTTC.

CDR3 sequence: CASIRGAGDSYGYTF. The DNA of the CDR3 is TGTGCCAGCATCCGAGGGGCAGGGGACTCCTATGGCTACACCTTC. This chain links TRBV7-9 with TRBJ1-2; the D gene is possibly TRBD1 (6 bases). The CDR3 contains 15 residues. The germline gives CDR1 SEHNR, CDR2 FQNEAQ (reference sequence). The V end was cut by 7 bases, the J end by 4 bases, with 19 bases between.

CDR3 protein: CASSPPGLAGVSEQFF. The CDR3 coding sequence is TGTGCCAGCAGCCCACCGGGACTAGCGGGAGTAAGTGAGCAGTTCTTC. The gene calls are TRBV5-4 and TRBJ2-1; 14 nucleotides match TRBD2. The J segment lost 9 bases and the V segment lost 4 bases, leaving 9 bases of the junction unmatched. The CDR3 has 16 amino acids. Germline assignment: CDR1 SGHNT and CDR2 YYREEE (reference sequence).

This clone has a single count. The rearrangement joins TRBV7-2 to TRBJ2-7; D might be TRBD2 (6 bases). V was trimmed by 4 bases and J by 5 bases, leaving 12 bases between them. The CDR3 contains 13 residues. Germline V CDR1 and CDR2: SGHTA, FQGNSA. The DNA for the CDR3 is TGTGCCAGCAGCTCCCGGGGCGGGGACGAGCAGTACTTC. Translation gives CASSSRGGDEQYF.

The chain is built from TRBV7-2 and TRBJ2-1, with 11 bases matching TRBD2. The CDR3 runs 16 residues. Trimming at V came to 7 bases and at J to 4 bases, leaving 9 bases not matched to a gene. The germline gives CDR1 SGHTA, CDR2 FQGNSA. This chain's CDR3 is CASTKGGTSGYNEQFF. In DNA form, the CDR3 reads TGTGCCAGCACCAAGGGGGGGACTAGCGGTTACAATGAGCAGTTCTTC.

Written as DNA, the CDR3 is TGTGCCAGCAGCCCCCGGATCCTCTATGGCTACACCTTC. Protein: CASSPRILYGYTF. The J gene is TRBJ1-2, the V gene TRBV12-1. TRBV12-1 is reported as a pseudogene. The CDR3 consists of 13 residues.

On this clone: This same CDR3 is encoded by further DNA sequences in the sample. This chain joins TRBV5-4 and TRBJ2-2; D is undetermined. CDR3 size: 15 residues. Trimming took off 0 bases at V and 1 base at J, with 7 bases between the two ends. The germline CDR1 and CDR2 sequences are SGHNT and YYREEE (reference sequence). The CDR3, as DNA: TGTGCCAGCAGCTTGGGGGATTTGAACACCGGGGAGCTGTTTTTT. Protein sequence: CASSLGDLNTGELFF.

The V and J genes are TRBV6-1 and TRBJ2-1; D remains unclear. The CDR3 spans 14 residues. Per the germline V gene, CDR1 is MNHNS and CDR2 is SASEGT. V lost 5 bases and J 2 bases, leaving 10 bases between the germline ends. DNA of the CDR3: TGTGCCAGCAGTCTAACCCGGACCTACAATGAGCAGTTCTTC. Translation: CASSLTRTYNEQFF.

The chain links TRBV28 to TRBJ1-4; D not resolved. The CDR3 sequence is 16 residues long. Looked up from germline, CDR1 is MDHEN and CDR2 is SYDVKM. V was shortened by 5 bases and J by 4 bases, with 17 bases between the two germline ends. The CDR3 bases are TGTGCCAGCAGTACTCGCTCTCACAAAGATAATGAAAAACTGTTTTTT. Its protein product is CASSTRSHKDNEKLFF.

The chain recombines TRBV29-1 with TRBJ1-2; weak D call: TRBD1 (6 bases). Trimming took 4 bases from V and 12 from J, leaving 18 bases between them. The CDR3 extends over 12 amino acids. The germline gives CDR1 SQVTM, CDR2 ANQGSEA. The CDR3 DNA reads as TGCAGCGTTGGACAGGCCCTTAATAGGCACACCTTC. It codes for CSVGQALNRHTF.